The 18 T cell receptor beta chains given below trace back to one sample, sequenced in a study of regulatory T cells in long-lasting Graves disease (dated by TCRdb to the early 2020s). Preparation of the library involved multiplex PCR. The sample was run on an Illumina HiSeq 4000. CDR3 regions were amplified by Arm-PCR with iRepertoire HTBI primers to construct TCR beta libraries. The raw public data were reprocessed by TCRdb itself: fastp quality trimming at Q25, MiXCR clonotype calling, in-frame beta chains only. Rows are unified per CDR3 protein, each entry keeping the most common DNA and genes. The sample contains roughly 400,000 distinct CDR3 sequences, about 21% of them found a single time. Approximately 15% of the sample is taken by the ten largest. The meaning of the sample's time point label: persistent/refractory GD, antithyroid drugs over 5 years with positive TRAb. For both TCR sequencing and RNA sequencing, RNA was extracted from PBMCs in TRIzol.

The sample here was peripheral blood mononuclear cells (PBMCs), taken when the disease was refractory, from a patient treated with antithyroid drugs. These receptors were collected from a female donor with Graves disease.

A few counts support this clonotype. Given a much more abundant clone one base away, this may be a read error. The chain employs TRBV7-2 and TRBJ2-5; D might be TRBD1 (5 bases). Germline-derived CDR1 and CDR2 are SGHTA and FQGNSA. This CDR3 is built from 14 residues. The V end lost 4 bases, the J end lost 4 bases, and 13 bases lay between the germline ends. As DNA, the CDR3 is TGTGCCAGCAGCTCGGGCAGGGTAACAGAGACCCAGTACTTC. Protein: CASSSGRVTETQYF.

This clonotype was observed at least ten times. The CDR3 DNA reads as TGTGCCAGCAGAGGGGGACAGAATTTCTATGGCTACACCTTC. Translation gives CASRGGQNFYGYTF. This chain connects TRBV2 to TRBJ1-2, with 7 bases fitting TRBD1. Germline values: CDR1 SNHLY, CDR2 FYNNEI. The CDR3 runs 14 residues. The V and J ends lost 6 bases and 4 bases, in that order; junction bases with no gene match: 8.

V gene TRBV18 combines with J gene TRBJ2-7; 13 bases agree with TRBD2. The length of the CDR3 is 20 residues. Germline assignment: CDR1 KGHSH and CDR2 LQKENI. V gave up 3 bases and J gave up 0 bases; unmatched junction bases: 14. CDR3 residues: CASSPRPGLAGFLPSYEQYF. The CDR3 bases are TGTGCCAGCTCACCCCGACCGGGACTAGCGGGGTTCCTCCCCTCCTACGAGCAGTACTTC.

This chain connects TRBV3-1 to TRBJ2-7; 10 nucleotides agree with TRBD1. The germline CDR1 and CDR2 sequences are LGHDT and YNNKEL (reference sequence). V lost 3 bases, J lost 5 bases, and 13 bases stayed unmatched. The CDR3 extends over 17 amino acids. In DNA form, the CDR3 reads TGTGCCAGCAGCCACCCCTTCCGTGGGACAGGGGATCACGAGCAGTACTTC. This translates into CASSHPFRGTGDHEQYF.

This clonotype showed up many times. V usage is TRBV19 and J usage is TRBJ1-1; D ambiguous. The germline V and J ends were trimmed by 0 bases and 3 bases, with 11 bases remaining between them. CDR3 size: 15 residues. Germline V lookup: CDR1 LNHDA, CDR2 SQIVND (reference sequence). CDR3 DNA: TGTGCCAGTAGTATAGATGGCGCTCTATACACTGAAGCTTTCTTT. Translated, it gives CASSIDGALYTEAFF. Using reference TRBV19 and TRBJ1-1 for the parts outside the CDR3, the full variable domain is DGGITQSPKYLFRKEGQNVTLSCEQNLNHDAMYWYRQDPGQGLRLIYYSQIVNDFQKGDIAEGYSVSREKKESFPLTVTSAQKNPTAFYLCASSIDGALYTEAFFGQGTRLTVV.

This clonotype was recorded many times. This chain connects TRBV27 to TRBJ2-3; D not resolved. This CDR3 comprises 14 residues. Germline-derived CDR1 and CDR2 are MNHEY and SMNVEV (reference sequence). V was cut by 3 bases and J by 2 bases, with 9 bases left in between. The CDR3 is CASSLNRFTDTQYF. The CDR3 region has the DNA TGTGCCAGCAGTTTGAACCGCTTCACAGATACGCAGTATTTT.

This clonotype has only a few counts. CDR3 DNA sequence: TGTGCCAGCAGCGGGAGGGGGGACACTGAAGCTTTCTTT. Protein sequence: CASSGRGDTEAFF. J is TRBJ1-1 and V is TRBV11-2; D is possibly TRBD1 (6 bases). The germline gives CDR1 SGHAT, CDR2 FQNNGV. The CDR3 is made up of 13 amino acids. V was clipped by 5 bases and J by 3 bases, with 10 bases between them.

This chain connects TRBV6-5 to TRBJ2-7; D not resolved. The CDR3 spans 15 residues. Between the trimmed V and J ends, which lost 0 bases and 5 bases, there was a span of 14 bases. CDR1 is MNHEY, CDR2 SVGAGI, per germline. CDR3 in DNA: TGTGCCAGCAGTTACTCGAATAGAATCCAGGACGAGCAGTACTTC. This encodes CASSYSNRIQDEQYF.

This clonotype was counted a few times. V usage is TRBV2 and J usage is TRBJ2-1; 9 bases map to TRBD2. The CDR3 length is 15 residues. Germline assignment: CDR1 SNHLY and CDR2 FYNNEI. The J segment lost 1 base and the V segment lost 5 bases, leaving 3 bases of the junction unmatched. CDR3 in amino acids: CASSLSGRSYNEQFF. The DNA of the CDR3 is TGTGCCAGCAGTCTTAGCGGGAGATCCTACAATGAGCAGTTCTTC.

With respect to this clonotype: This may come from a read error, since a much larger clone is one base off. Here the CDR3 omits its conserved ending phenylalanine or tryptophan, so a read error is the likely source. The rearrangement links TRBV11-2 to TRBJ1-2; D is possibly TRBD1 (5 bases). Germline V gives CDR1 SGHAT, CDR2 FQNNGV. Deletions cut 6 bases from V and 2 bases from J, with 16 bases between. This CDR3 contains 15 residues. CDR3 amino acids: CASSKGRAENYGYTS. The CDR3, as DNA: TGTGCCAGCAGTAAGGGACGGGCCGAGAACTATGGCTACACCTCC.

This clonotype was detected a few times. CDR3 nucleotide sequence: TGTGCCAGCAGCCCTACGGATGTAGTGGGTGGAGCCAAAAACATTCAGTACTTC. Residues: CASSPTDVVGGAKNIQYF. The chain uses TRBV11-2 and TRBJ2-4; no reliable D call. Trimming shortened V by 5 bases and J by 0 bases, and 20 bases separated the two germline ends. The CDR3 length is 18 residues. The germline V gene has CDR1 SGHAT and CDR2 FQNNGV.

This sequence joins TRBV7-9 and TRBJ2-7; TRBD2 agrees at 10 bases. The germline CDR1 and CDR2 sequences are SEHNR and FQNEAQ (reference sequence). This CDR3 spans 15 amino acids. J was trimmed by 4 bases and V by 2 bases; bases with no gene match: 5. CDR3 sequence reads: CASSLSGRASYEQYF. The CDR3 nucleotides are TGTGCCAGCAGCTTAAGCGGGAGGGCCAGTTACGAGCAGTACTTC.

The chain links TRBV3-1 to TRBJ2-6; D is unclear. The CDR3 consists of 21 residues. CDR1 is LGHDT and CDR2 is YNNKEL in the germline V gene (reference sequence). V dropped 4 bases and J dropped 4 bases, with 29 bases sitting between them. CDR3 DNA sequence: TGTGCCAGCAGCCCCGGTTTGGTAGGGAAGTTTAGTTCGATCGGGGCCAACGTCCTGACTTTC. It codes for CASSPGLVGKFSSIGANVLTF.

At least ten counts were recorded for this clonotype. This rearrangement joins TRBV28 to TRBJ1-5, with D perhaps TRBD1 (5 bases). Trimming took 1 base from V and 1 from J, leaving 17 bases between them. The CDR3 runs to 18 residues. Per germline, CDR1 MDHEN and CDR2 SYDVKM. CDR3 sequence: CASSLSPRPGGSNQPQHF. In nucleotides, the CDR3 is TGTGCCAGCAGTTTATCCCCTCGTCCGGGGGGGAGCAATCAGCCCCAGCATTTT.

J is TRBJ2-3 and V is TRBV29-1; 7 bases line up with TRBD1. This CDR3 comprises 15 residues. CDR1 is SQVTM and CDR2 is ANQGSEA in the germline V gene. V shed 4 bases, J shed 3 bases, and the junction held 10 bases outside the gene matches. This chain's CDR3 is CSVGLTGPGTDTQYF. In DNA form, the CDR3 reads TGCAGCGTTGGCCTGACAGGGCCGGGGACAGATACGCAGTATTTT.

The chain links TRBV4-1 to TRBJ2-4; D not certain. V lost 0 bases and J lost 3, with 12 bases in between. Germline values: CDR1 MGHRA, CDR2 YSYEKL. This CDR3 region has 16 residues. The CDR3 sequence is CASSQESPLGKNIQYF. The CDR3 DNA is TGCGCCAGCAGCCAAGAATCACCCCTTGGCAAAAACATTCAGTACTTC.

This clonotype was detected many times. The genes are TRBV12-5 and TRBJ2-5; D might be TRBD1 or TRBD2, each matching 6 bases. This CDR3 spans 16 amino acids. Per the germline V gene, CDR1 is LGHNT and CDR2 is FRNRAP. V dropped 8 bases and J dropped 5 bases, with 24 bases sitting between them. CDR3 sequence reads: CASSPFTGASHETQYF. Here the CDR3 DNA reads TGTGCTAGTTCTCCGTTTACGGGGGCCTCCCATGAGACCCAGTACTTC.

This clonotype was found a few times. This chain links TRBV7-9 with TRBJ1-4; D gene ambiguous. V was cut by 1 base and J by 12 bases, with 12 bases left in between. This CDR3 comprises 13 residues. Germline-derived CDR1 and CDR2 are SEHNR and FQNEAQ (reference sequence). CDR3 bases: TGTGCCAGCAGCTTAGGGTCTGATCCTCAACTGTTTTTT. Translated, it gives CASSLGSDPQLFF.